This entry features one TCR beta chain sequence. Trimming pared 1 base from V and 10 bases from J, leaving 11 bases between. There are 13 residues in the CDR3. The germline gives CDR1 SGHTA, CDR2 FQGNSA. This specimen belongs to a study of blood T cell repertoires in COVID-19. Whole-study context: Material from acute and convalescent COVID-19 was sourced from the United States, Italy and Spain.

Here immunoSEQ multiplex PCR was the method, and the copy in TCRdb shows in-frame clones only, minus some. The sample lists around 60,000 clones, 70% to 90% occurring once. The gene calls are TRBV7-2 and TRBJ2-1, with D tentatively TRBD2 (6 bases). Input material: peripheral blood. This receptor was identified in a human donor in a cohort sampled during active COVID-19. DNA of the CDR3: TGTGCCAGCAGCTTAGAAACTAGCAGCGAGCAGTTCTTC. Its translation: CASSLETSSEQFF.